This T cell receptor (beta chain) was sequenced during a study of B cell selection in AIRE deficiency (dated by TCRdb to about 2019). Turning to the overall study: Researchers compared TCRbeta repertoires of sorted blood CD4+ conventional T cells and regulatory T cells in AIRE-deficient patients with those in healthy controls. The TCR-sequenced cohort comprised about 5 AIRE-deficient APECED patients and about 5 healthy control donors. Here is what the overall study found, with its caveats: Among around 3,900 shared Treg TCRbeta sequences, 25% to 40% were shared exclusively among healthy donors and 9.3% exclusively among patients, which suggests that Treg selection is less efficient in the absence of AIRE. In AIRE-deficient patients, Tconv and Treg cells had TCRBV gene usage, CDR3 length and TCR diversity comparable to those in healthy donors. Roughly 31% of the Treg TCRbeta sequences shared among healthy donors were detected in patient Tconv cells, suggesting that Treg-biased clones are diverted into the Tconv compartment. Only TCRbeta chains were sequenced, and approximately 35% of shared healthy-donor Treg sequences were also present in healthy Tconv cells, possibly due to differing TCRalpha chains. Shared Treg sequences had shorter CDR3s, which reflects a bias toward rearrangements containing few non-templated nucleotide insertions.

Conventional CD4 T cells were sorted as cells that were CD4+CD127+. The AIRE-deficient patients had APECED syndrome. Sorting of Tconv and Treg cells intended for TCRbeta sequencing was performed on a FACSAria flow cytometer. Sorted cells were collected in 5-ml round-bottom polystyrene tubes, and dry cell pellets were stored frozen at -80 degrees C prior to sequencing. Details on this clone: The target of this receptor is not known. No much larger clonotype is one base removed from it; base qualities were not supplied.

The immunoSEQ platform was used to sequence the TCRbeta chains. The authors' analysis ran thus. Pooled conventional T cell repertoires yielded some 9.9x10^4 distinct in-frame TCRbeta sequences from patients and under 150,000 from healthy donors. Treg TCRbeta sequences shared by two or more individuals were defined as public, and these public Treg TCRbeta sequences were subsequently searched for in Tconv repertoires. Differences between groups were assessed by Mann-Whitney U tests with Bonferroni-Dunn correction in GraphPad Prism 7.03. The table comes from immuneACCESS by way of TCRdb, which keeps in-frame sequences with V and J called. Part of the clones is missing from these tables; in studies checked, under half for an unresolved V gene and the rest for unknown reasons. V and J calls and clone size are those listed in that table; D and trimming were worked out from the DNA. The sample profile shows 20,000 to 25,000 clones; 95% to 98% of them were found once. The ten largest make up 0.15% to 0.2% of the sample.

Reading the germline V gene (reference sequence) gives CDR1 MNHNY and CDR2 SVGAGI. Trimming takes 6 bases from V and 6 bases from J, and the germline ends sit 18 bases apart. The CDR3 covers 15 residues, taking in both the cysteine and the phenylalanine. CDR3 DNA only is kept here, 45 bases in frame from base 1. The sequence was obtained from a human donor with AIRE deficiency. The sequence joins TRBV6-6 to TRBJ2-1; the D gene lacks a confident call. The source material was conventional CD4+ T cells sorted from PBMCs. In nucleotide form, the sequence is TGTGCCAGCAGAGGCTTGGGCCCGCACGGCAATGAGCAGTTCTTC. The encoded protein is CASRGLGPHGNEQFF.